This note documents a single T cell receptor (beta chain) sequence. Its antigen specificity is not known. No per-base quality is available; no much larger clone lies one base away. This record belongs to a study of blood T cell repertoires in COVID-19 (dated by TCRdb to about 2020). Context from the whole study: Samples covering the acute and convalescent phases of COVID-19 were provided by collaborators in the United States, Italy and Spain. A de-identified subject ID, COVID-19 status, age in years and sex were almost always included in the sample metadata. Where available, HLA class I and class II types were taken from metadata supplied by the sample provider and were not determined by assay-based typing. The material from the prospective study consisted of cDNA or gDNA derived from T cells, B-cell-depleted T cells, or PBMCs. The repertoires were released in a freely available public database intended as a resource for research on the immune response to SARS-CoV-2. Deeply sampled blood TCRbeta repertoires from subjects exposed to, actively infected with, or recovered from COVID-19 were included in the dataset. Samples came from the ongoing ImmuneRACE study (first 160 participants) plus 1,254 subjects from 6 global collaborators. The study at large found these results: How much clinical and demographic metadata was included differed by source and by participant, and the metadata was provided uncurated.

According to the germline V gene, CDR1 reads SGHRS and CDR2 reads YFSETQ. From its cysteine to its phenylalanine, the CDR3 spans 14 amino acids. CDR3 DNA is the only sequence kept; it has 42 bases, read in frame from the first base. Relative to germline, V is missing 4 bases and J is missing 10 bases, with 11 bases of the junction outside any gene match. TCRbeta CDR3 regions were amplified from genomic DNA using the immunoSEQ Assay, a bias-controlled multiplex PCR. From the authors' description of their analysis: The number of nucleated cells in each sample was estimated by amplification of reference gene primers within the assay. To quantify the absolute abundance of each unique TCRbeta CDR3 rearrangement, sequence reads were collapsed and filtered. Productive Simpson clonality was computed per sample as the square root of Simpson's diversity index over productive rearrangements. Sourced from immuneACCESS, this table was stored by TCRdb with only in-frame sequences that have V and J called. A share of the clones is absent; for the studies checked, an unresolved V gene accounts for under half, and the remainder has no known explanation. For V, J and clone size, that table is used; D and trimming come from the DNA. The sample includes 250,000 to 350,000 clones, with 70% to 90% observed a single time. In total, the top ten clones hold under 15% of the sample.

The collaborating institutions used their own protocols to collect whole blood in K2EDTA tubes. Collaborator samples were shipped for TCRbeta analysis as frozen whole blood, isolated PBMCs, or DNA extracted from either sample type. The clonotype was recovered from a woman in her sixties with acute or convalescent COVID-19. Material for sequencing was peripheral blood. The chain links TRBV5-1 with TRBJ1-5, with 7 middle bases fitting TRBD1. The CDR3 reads CASSPGQVDSPQHF. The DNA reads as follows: TGCGCCAGCAGCCCCGGACAGGTTGATTCTCCCCAGCATTTT.